The clone carrying this T cell receptor beta chain was picked up one time. Its antigen is as yet unknown. These data originate in a study of Ad26.COV2.S vaccination and SARS-CoV-2 variants. At the level of the study: Once or twice, 56 days apart, Ad26.COV2.S was delivered intramuscularly.

Some clones are missing from TCRdb's copy, which holds only in-frame ones; the method was immunoSEQ multiplex PCR. The profile covers roughly 700,000 clones, with roughly 90% appearing a single time and around 1.5% taken by the ten largest. Study findings and constraints: Responses of T cells in total may have been underestimated by the TCR breadth and depth analyses.

The treatment is: roughly 18 received Ad26.COV2.S at low or high dose, single or two shots; 5 received placebo; per-sample allocation not given. Sample collection was performed on day 63 after the first vaccine or placebo injection. The TCR comes from a person between 18 and 65 years old who received the Ad26.COV2.S COVID-19 vaccine or a placebo. This sample comprised peripheral blood, obtained in a trial of Ad26.COV2.S vaccine versus placebo.

The chain's CDR3 is CASSNQQGPQETQYF. DNA of the CDR3: TGTGCCAGTAGTAATCAACAGGGGCCCCAAGAGACCCAGTACTTC. The chain is built from TRBV19 and TRBJ2-5, with 7 bases lining up with TRBD1. V was clipped by 4 bases and J by 1 base; unmatched bases: 6. Germline CDR1 LNHDA, CDR2 SQIVND (reference sequence). CDR3 size: 15 residues.